The 12 T cell receptor beta chains reported below all come from one sample, sequenced in a study of shared clonotypes between healthy human individuals (dated by TCRdb to 2019 to 2021). Libraries were built with the immunoSEQ multiplex PCR assay. TCRdb retrieved this table from immuneACCESS and kept in-frame rearrangements only. Not all clones are present; in checked studies, unresolved V genes account for under half, and no reason is known for the remainder. The sample data list about 2.4 million clones, and just over 90% of these were observed just once. 0.11% to 0.15% of the sample is held by the ten biggest clonotypes. The sample taken for sequencing was naive CD4+ T cells sorted from blood. In light of the paper, this sample's cell subset or site label describes: CD45RA+ positively selected. These TCRs come from a man between 18 and 29 years old in good health.

With respect to this clone: The sample contains more than one DNA sequence encoding this CDR3. This chain links TRBV6-6 with TRBJ2-5, with D unresolved. Germline CDR1 and CDR2: MNHNY and SVGAGI (reference sequence). The CDR3 has 11 amino acids. Trimming cost V 6 bases and J 2 bases, with 4 bases left between them. The CDR3 region is CASSQQETQYF. CDR3 in DNA: TGTGCCAGCAGCCAGCAAGAGACCCAGTACTTC.

The V gene is TRBV30, the J gene TRBJ2-5; D is undetermined. In germline, CDR1 is GTSNPN, CDR2 SVGIG (reference sequence). The CDR3 is made up of 13 amino acids. V was shortened by 4 bases and J by 4 bases, with 13 bases between the two germline ends. CDR3 nucleotide sequence: TGTGCCTGGAACTTGGGCCCCGTAGAGACCCAGTACTTC. Translating it yields CAWNLGPVETQYF.

The chain uses TRBV29-1 and TRBJ2-2; the D gene is possibly TRBD1 (6 bases). Trimming left V 4 bases short and J 0 bases short, with 12 bases between. Germline lookup yields CDR1 SQVTM and CDR2 ANQGSEA. The CDR3 runs to 15 residues. In nucleotides, the CDR3 is TGCAGCGTTGTCATGGGGGCTTCGAACACCGGGGAGCTGTTTTTT. Its protein is CSVVMGASNTGELFF.

The V call is TRBV5-1, the J call TRBJ2-1; perhaps TRBD1 as D (5 bases). Per the germline V gene, CDR1 is SGHRS and CDR2 is YFSETQ. The germline V and J ends were trimmed by 4 bases and 6 bases, with 20 bases remaining between them. This CDR3 comprises 16 residues. CDR3 bases: TGCGCCAGCAGCCCTGGACAAGGATTAGGGATCAATGAGCAGTTCTTC. Translating it yields CASSPGQGLGINEQFF.

The CDR3 DNA reads as TGCGCCAGCAGGGTTTCTAGCGGGGGGTCCTACGAGCAGTACTTC. Protein sequence: CASRVSSGGSYEQYF. The chain uses TRBV10-2 and TRBJ2-7; 11 bases agree with TRBD2. CDR3 length: 15 residues. Trimming at V came to 6 bases and at J to 1 base, leaving 5 bases not matched to a gene. CDR1 and CDR2 from the germline V gene are WSHSY and SAAADI.

The chain combines TRBV5-6 with TRBJ2-3; 16 bases map to TRBD2. The J segment lost 2 bases and the V segment lost 4 bases, leaving 4 bases of the junction unmatched. The CDR3 sequence is 17 residues long. Per the germline V gene, CDR1 is SGHDT and CDR2 is YYEEEE. CDR3: CASSLGTSGGDTDTQYF. DNA of the CDR3: TGTGCCAGCAGCCTCGGGACTAGCGGGGGGGACACAGATACGCAGTATTTT.

The chain employs TRBV7-9 and TRBJ1-4, with D hard to call. The germline V gene has CDR1 SEHNR and CDR2 FQNEAQ (reference sequence). Trimming took 2 bases from V and 5 from J, leaving 9 bases between them. The CDR3 sequence is 14 residues long. The chain's CDR3 is CASSLIYRNEKLFF. The CDR3 nucleotides are TGTGCCAGCAGCTTAATTTACAGAAATGAAAAACTGTTTTTT.

The rearrangement joins TRBV7-9 to TRBJ2-2; TRBD2 matches 11 bases. From germline, CDR1 is SEHNR and CDR2 FQNEAQ (reference sequence). The CDR3 is 17 residues long. The ends lost 5 bases at V and 5 bases at J; junction bases unmatched: 10. CDR3 nucleotide sequence: TGTGCCAGCAGCCCTAGACTAGCGGGAAGTTCAACCGGGGAGCTGTTTTTT. Amino acids: CASSPRLAGSSTGELFF.

The V gene is TRBV10-3, the J gene TRBJ1-2; D is unclear. The germline V gene encodes CDR1 ENHRY and CDR2 SYGVKD. V lost 0 bases and J 1 base, leaving 12 bases between the germline ends. This CDR3 comprises 16 residues. The CDR3 is CAISESGISYNYGYTF. The CDR3 bases are TGTGCCATCAGTGAGTCAGGGATATCTTATAACTATGGCTACACCTTC.

The rearrangement uses TRBV11-3 and TRBJ2-3, with a possible D match to TRBD1 (5 bases). The CDR3 contains 12 residues. In germline, CDR1 is SGHNT, CDR2 YENEEA. V lost 8 bases, J lost 2 bases, and 8 bases lay in between. The CDR3 DNA is TGTGCCAGCGGACACAACACAGATACGCAGTATTTT. It codes for CASGHNTDTQYF.

The genes are TRBV25-1 and TRBJ1-1; TRBD1 matches 7 bases. Germline loops: CDR1 MGHDK, CDR2 SYGVNS. V was pared by 5 bases and J by 3 bases, with 3 bases of the junction left unmatched. This CDR3 contains 13 residues. CDR3 in DNA: TGTGCCAGCAGTTCAACAGGGGACACTGAAGCTTTCTTT. Protein product: CASSSTGDTEAFF. The whole variable domain, remainder taken from reference TRBV25-1 and TRBJ1-1, is EADIYQTPRYLVIGTGKKITLECSQTMGHDKMYWYQQDPGMELHLIHYSYGVNSTEKGDLSSESTVSRIRTEHFPLTLESARPSHTSQYLCASSSTGDTEAFFGQGTRLTVV.

J is TRBJ1-1 and V is TRBV20-1; possibly TRBD1 for D (6 bases). Per germline, CDR1 DFQATT and CDR2 SNEGSKA (reference sequence). CDR3 length equals 11 residues. The CDR3 nucleotides are TGCGTGGGGGGCGGGGACACTGAAGCTTTCTTT. Protein: CVGGGDTEAFF.